A single sample gave rise to the 26 T cell receptor beta chains below, sequenced in a study of graft-versus-host responses after intestinal transplantation. The method was immunoSEQ multiplex PCR; TCRdb's version includes in-frame clones alone and lacks a portion of them. Among over 80,000 clones listed, 86% were seen once. The sample here was PBMCs, taken 255 days after intestinal transplant. These receptors all come from a human patient who received an intestinal transplant, so some T cells may come from the graft donor.

The chain recombines TRBV2 with TRBJ1-6, with 12 bases identical to TRBD1. The trim removed 4 bases at V and 8 bases at J, leaving 6 bases unmatched. The germline V gene encodes CDR1 SNHLY and CDR2 FYNNEI. The CDR3 is 16 amino acids. The CDR3 spells CASSAGTGGWDSPLHF. The CDR3 DNA follows: TGTGCCAGCAGTGCCGGGACAGGGGGCTGGGATTCACCCCTCCACTTT.

This chain joins TRBV4-1 and TRBJ2-5; TRBD2 matches at 7 bases. The CDR3 loop spans 15 amino acids. CDR1 is MGHRA and CDR2 is YSYEKL in the germline V gene. V gave up 1 base and J gave up 2 bases; unmatched junction bases: 4. CDR3 protein: CASSQGGSGQETQYF. As DNA, the CDR3 is TGCGCCAGCAGCCAAGGCGGGAGCGGTCAAGAGACCCAGTACTTC.

This chain joins TRBV6-5 and TRBJ2-7, with TRBD2 matching 12 bases. Trimming cost V 6 bases and J 7 bases; bases outside gene matches: 10. The germline CDR1 and CDR2 sequences are MNHEY and SVGAGI. The CDR3 is made up of 15 amino acids. Here the CDR3 DNA reads TGTGCCAGCAGCCGAACTAGCGGGGGGCCAGGAGAGCAGTACTTC. As protein: CASSRTSGGPGEQYF.

This clone has just one count. The chain combines TRBV5-8 with TRBJ2-1; D possibly matches TRBD1 or TRBD2 (5 bases each). This CDR3 region has 17 residues. Trimming removed 3 bases from V and 5 bases from J, with 21 bases in between. CDR1 is SGHTS and CDR2 is YDEGEE in the germline V gene. Here the CDR3 DNA reads TGTGCCAGCAGCTGGGGGAGACAAGGCAGACGACACAATGAGCAGTTCTTC. Its translation: CASSWGRQGRRHNEQFF.

This clone was counted once. V gene TRBV4-1 combines with J gene TRBJ2-5; 11 bases fit TRBD2. Germline V lookup: CDR1 MGHRA, CDR2 YSYEKL. The trim removed 4 bases at V and 4 bases at J, leaving 11 bases unmatched. The CDR3 consists of 17 residues. In nucleotides, the CDR3 is TGCGCCAGCAGCCCCGGACTAGCGGGTAACGGGTTAGAGACCCAGTACTTC. It yields the protein CASSPGLAGNGLETQYF.

This sequence joins TRBV6-5 and TRBJ1-2; D call uncertain. V lost 9 bases and J 2 bases, leaving 16 bases between the germline ends. CDR3 length: 14 residues. Germline V lookup: CDR1 MNHEY, CDR2 SVGAGI. Here the CDR3 DNA reads TGTGCCAGTACTTTCGCGGGTTCAAACTATGGCTACACCTTC. It specifies CASTFAGSNYGYTF.

This CDR3 reads CASSQDTRYVNEQFF. CDR3 bases: TGTGCCAGCAGCCAGGACACCCGATACGTCAATGAGCAGTTCTTC. The V call is TRBV27, the J call TRBJ2-1; tentative D call: TRBD1 (5 bases). Germline lookup yields CDR1 MNHEY and CDR2 SMNVEV (reference sequence). This CDR3 has 15 amino acids. Trimming left V 6 bases short and J 6 bases short, with 18 bases between.

The CDR3 spells CASSLTGGNEETQYF. In DNA, the CDR3 is TGTGCCAGCAGCTTAACAGGAGGGAACGAAGAGACCCAGTACTTC. The chain uses TRBV7-3 and TRBJ2-5; tentatively, D is TRBD2 (6 bases). Germline CDR1 reads SGHTA; CDR2 reads FQGTGA. Between the trimmed V and J ends, which lost 0 bases and 3 bases, there was a span of 11 bases. This CDR3 contains 15 residues.

The chain uses TRBV5-6 and TRBJ2-2, with D possibly matching TRBD2 (5 bases). The CDR3 has 15 amino acids. Trimming removed 2 bases from V and 3 bases from J, with 11 bases in between. Germline CDR1 SGHDT, CDR2 YYEEEE. As DNA, the CDR3 is TGTGCCAGCAGCTTCCAGCGAGGGTACACCGGGGAGCTGTTTTTT. This translates into CASSFQRGYTGELFF.

With respect to this clone: An end of the junction differs from the germline gene, which may be a read error. This chain uses TRBV7-7 with TRBJ1-4; a weak D match, TRBD1 (6 bases). This CDR3 is built from 18 residues. Germline V lookup: CDR1 SSHAT, CDR2 FNYEAQ (reference sequence). CDR3 region: CASSLEAEGAWGAEKLFF. The CDR3, as DNA: TGTGCTAGCAGCTTAGAGGCTGAGGGCGCTTGGGGGGCTGAAAAACTGTTTTTT.

This rearrangement joins TRBV27 to TRBJ2-3; weak D call: TRBD2 (6 bases). This CDR3 contains 13 residues. Germline-derived CDR1 and CDR2 are MNHEY and SMNVEV (reference sequence). Trimming removed 6 bases from V and 10 bases from J, with 17 bases in between. DNA for the CDR3: TGTGCCAGCAGCCTGACGACGGGGGTTGCGCAGTATTTT. Its translation: CASSLTTGVAQYF.

This clone appeared a single time. This chain's CDR3 is CASSVAGGGLPSTGELFF. As DNA, the CDR3 is TGTGCCAGCAGCGTAGCCGGGGGGGGCCTCCCGAGCACCGGGGAGCTGTTTTTT. J is TRBJ2-2 and V is TRBV9; TRBD2 agrees at 8 bases. The CDR3 is 18 amino acids. The V segment lost 0 bases and the J segment 4 bases; nucleotides outside the gene matches: 11. Germline V lookup: CDR1 SGDLS, CDR2 YYNGEE.

This clone was counted a single time. CDR3 in amino acids: CASNRDRSNYGYTF. CDR3 DNA sequence: TGTGCCAGCAACCGGGACAGATCTAACTATGGCTACACCTTC. The gene calls are TRBV2 and TRBJ1-2; 7 nucleotides agree with TRBD1. Germline V lookup: CDR1 SNHLY, CDR2 FYNNEI. Germline trimming cut 7 bases from V and 0 bases from J; bases unmatched to any gene: 5. CDR3 size: 14 residues.

This sequence joins TRBV19 and TRBJ1-5; 9 nucleotides match TRBD1. With 5 bases clipped from V and 5 bases from J, the junction kept 7 bases outside the gene matches. Germline loops: CDR1 LNHDA, CDR2 SQIVND (reference sequence). CDR3 length equals 15 residues. The CDR3 sequence: CASSPGQGRDQPQHF. CDR3 coding DNA: TGTGCCAGTAGTCCGGGACAGGGTAGGGATCAGCCCCAGCATTTT.

The V gene is TRBV27, the J gene TRBJ1-1; no definite D call. The germline V gene has CDR1 MNHEY and CDR2 SMNVEV (reference sequence). Trimming cost V 3 bases and J 4 bases, with 18 bases left between them. The CDR3 has 16 amino acids. The CDR3 DNA reads as TGTGCCAGCAGTTTTGTGATAGGCGGGATTATCACTGAAGCTTTCTTT. Translating gives CASSFVIGGIITEAFF.

Only one count was recorded for this clone. The rearrangement links TRBV28 to TRBJ2-1; 13 nucleotides line up with TRBD2. The CDR3 spans 16 residues. The J segment lost 8 bases and the V segment lost 3 bases, leaving 7 bases of the junction unmatched. In germline, CDR1 is MDHEN, CDR2 SYDVKM. The CDR3 sequence is CASSFRGLAGDHEQFF. Here the CDR3 DNA reads TGTGCCAGCAGTTTCCGTGGACTAGCGGGGGACCATGAGCAGTTCTTC.

The V gene is TRBV11-2, the J gene TRBJ2-5; D is unresolved. V lost 0 bases and J lost 5, with 4 bases in between. Per germline, CDR1 SGHAT and CDR2 FQNNGV. The CDR3 has 12 residues. CDR3 nucleotide sequence: TGTGCCAGCAGCTTAGACCTGGAGACCCAGTACTTC. Translated: CASSLDLETQYF.

The chain couples TRBV19 to TRBJ1-1, with TRBD1 identical over 9 bases. In germline, CDR1 is LNHDA, CDR2 SQIVND (reference sequence). This CDR3 is 15 amino acids long. V was clipped by 0 bases and J by 11 bases; unmatched bases: 10. As DNA, the CDR3 is TGTGCCAGTAGTATAGATCTGGGACAGGGACGTGGGGCTTTCTTT. Translation: CASSIDLGQGRGAFF.

The CDR3 bases are TGTGCCAGCAGTTACATTGCGGGACAGGGGATCTACGAGCAGTACTTC. It translates to CASSYIAGQGIYEQYF. The gene calls are TRBV6-5 and TRBJ2-7, with 10 nucleotides matching TRBD1. The CDR3 is 16 residues long. CDR1 MNHEY and CDR2 SVGAGI come from the germline V gene. The V segment lost 2 bases and the J segment 3 bases; nucleotides outside the gene matches: 7.

The chain couples TRBV29-1 to TRBJ1-5, with D possibly TRBD1 on 5 matching bases. Germline V gene data show CDR1 as SQVTM and CDR2 as ANQGSEA. V was pared by 6 bases and J by 0 bases, with 18 bases between. The CDR3 sequence is 16 residues long. DNA for the CDR3: TGCAGCGTCAAAGAGGGGAATGCTAATAGCAATCAGCCCCAGCATTTT. Translated: CSVKEGNANSNQPQHF.

The J gene is TRBJ2-3, the V gene TRBV9, with 9 bases lining up with TRBD1. The V segment lost 0 bases and the J segment 5 bases; nucleotides outside the gene matches: 4. The CDR3 runs 15 residues. Germline CDR1 is SGDLS and CDR2 is YYNGEE. CDR3 sequence (DNA): TGTGCCAGCAGCGTAGGCCAGGGACAGGGAGATACGCAGTATTTT. This gives the protein CASSVGQGQGDTQYF.

The J gene is TRBJ1-1, the V gene TRBV11-2; TRBD1 agrees at 9 bases. The CDR3 runs 18 residues. CDR1 and CDR2 (germline): SGHAT, FQNNGV. V shed 5 bases, J shed 2 bases, and the junction held 15 bases outside the gene matches. In nucleotides, the CDR3 is TGTGCCAGCAGCGCCCGGGACAGGGTGGTGGGGGCTAACACTGAAGCTTTCTTT. Amino acids: CASSARDRVVGANTEAFF. Combining the CDR3 with reference TRBV11-2 and TRBJ1-1 gives the whole variable domain EAGVAQSPRYKIIEKRQSVAFWCNPISGHATLYWYQQILGQGPKLLIQFQNNGVVDDSQLPKDRFSAERLKGVDSTLKIQPAKLEDSAVYLCASSARDRVVGANTEAFFGQGTRLTVV.

The chain is built from TRBV4-1 and TRBJ2-3; a possible D gene is TRBD1 (5 bases). The ends were cut back, 2 bases at V and 1 base at J, with 16 bases in the middle. There are 17 residues in the CDR3. CDR1 is MGHRA, CDR2 YSYEKL, per germline. CDR3 DNA: TGCGCCAGCAGCCAAAGAAGGACACCGTCCCGCACAGATACGCAGTATTTT. Amino acid sequence: CASSQRRTPSRTDTQYF.

The rearrangement links TRBV5-4 to TRBJ1-1; 9 positions agree with TRBD1. V was clipped by 0 bases and J by 10 bases; unmatched bases: 22. Germline CDR1 SGHNT, CDR2 YYREEE (reference sequence). This CDR3 is built from 19 residues. The CDR3, as DNA: TGTGCCAGCAGCTTGGCGGGGGCCGTGGACAGGGGATCGCCTGAAAGAGCTTTCTTT. Translation gives CASSLAGAVDRGSPERAFF.

The chain links TRBV6-1 to TRBJ2-3, with 10 bases that match TRBD1. From germline, CDR1 is MNHNS and CDR2 SASEGT. CDR3 length: 14 residues. The V segment lost 11 bases and the J segment 5 bases; nucleotides outside the gene matches: 10. The CDR3 DNA follows: TGTGCCGGCTGGGACAGGGGAGGGAGAGATACGCAGTATTTT. It encodes CAGWDRGGRDTQYF.

This chain links TRBV5-1 with TRBJ2-5; a weak D match, TRBD2 (6 bases). The J call is in doubt because the DNA end fits TRBJ2-7 better. The CDR3 totals 16 residues. Germline V gives CDR1 SGHRS, CDR2 YFSETQ. The CDR3 bases are TGCGCCAGCAGCTCGATACCGGGAGCCAGCCGGTACGAGCAGTACTTC. Translated: CASSSIPGASRYEQYF.